These 10 T cell receptor beta chains were sequenced from one sample in a study of blood T cell repertoires in COVID-19. TCRdb keeps only in-frame clones here, not all; method: immunoSEQ multiplex PCR. The data show more than 95,000 clones, 79% seen once. The sequencing input was peripheral blood. All receptors come from a man aged 40-55 years with active or convalescent COVID-19.

The V gene is TRBV5-1, the J gene TRBJ2-6, with D tentatively TRBD1 (5 bases). V was clipped by 1 base and J by 2 bases, with 10 bases between them. The germline CDR1 and CDR2 sequences are SGHRS and YFSETQ. There are 16 residues in the CDR3. The CDR3 spells CASSLRSGTGANVLTF. In DNA form, the CDR3 reads TGCGCCAGCAGCTTGAGGTCAGGGACTGGGGCCAACGTCCTGACTTTC.

The V gene is TRBV5-6, the J gene TRBJ2-7; TRBD1 matches 9 bases. The germline gives CDR1 SGHDT, CDR2 YYEEEE. Trimming removed 2 bases from V and 4 bases from J; junction bases left unmatched: 4. This CDR3 spans 14 amino acids. As DNA, the CDR3 is TGTGCCAGCAGCTTAAGGGACAGGGATTACGAGCAGTACTTC. It yields the protein CASSLRDRDYEQYF.

This chain joins TRBV3-1 (or the pseudogene TRBV3-2) and TRBJ1-6; possibly TRBD1 for D (5 bases). From germline, CDR1 is LGHDT and CDR2 YNNKEL (reference sequence). V was clipped by 7 bases and J by 14 bases, with 18 bases between them. CDR3 length: 13 amino acids. The DNA for the CDR3 is TGTGCCAGCACGCCGGCCGGGGGAATCACCCTCCACTTT. Amino acid sequence: CASTPAGGITLHF.

This clone was counted a single time. The chain links TRBV24-1 to TRBJ2-2, with a weak D call TRBD1 (5 bases). From germline, CDR1 is KGHDR and CDR2 SFDVKD. Trimming took 8 bases from V and 1 from J, leaving 10 bases between them. The length of the CDR3 is 14 residues. The CDR3 spells CATKGERNTGELFF. DNA of the CDR3: TGTGCCACCAAAGGGGAACGGAACACCGGGGAGCTGTTTTTT.

The J gene is TRBJ2-7, the V gene TRBV5-5, with D perhaps matching TRBD2 (5 bases). Germline V gives CDR1 SGHKS, CDR2 YYEKEE (reference sequence). The CDR3 consists of 13 residues. The V end lost 8 bases, the J end lost 0 bases, and 12 bases lay between the germline ends. The CDR3: CASLEESSYEQYF. Here the CDR3 DNA reads TGTGCCAGTCTGGAGGAAAGCTCCTACGAGCAGTACTTC.

The V and J genes are TRBV13 and TRBJ2-7; TRBD1 might be the D (6 bases). Germline lookup yields CDR1 PRHDT and CDR2 FYEKMQ (reference sequence). The CDR3 is made up of 13 amino acids. The V and J ends lost 5 bases and 2 bases respectively, with 10 bases between them. The CDR3: CASSPKGAYEQYF. The CDR3, as DNA: TGTGCCAGCAGCCCGAAGGGGGCCTACGAGCAGTACTTC.

This clone is a singleton in its sample. The V gene is TRBV6-5, the J gene TRBJ1-1; TRBD1 is a possible D gene (6 bases). Looked up from germline, CDR1 is MNHEY and CDR2 is SVGAGI. Trimming removed 7 bases at V and 3 bases at J, with 15 bases between. The CDR3 totals 14 residues. In DNA form, the CDR3 reads TGTGCCAGCAACCTTCACAGGGAGTACACTGAAGCTTTCTTT. It encodes CASNLHREYTEAFF.

The chain carries TRBV19 and TRBJ1-6; TRBD1 aligns across 10 bases. Losses at the gene ends were 4 bases for V and 10 bases for J; bases not matched to a gene: 16. Germline-derived CDR1 and CDR2 are LNHDA and SQIVND (reference sequence). This CDR3 is built from 18 residues. CDR3 region: CASSSSVVTGGSWSPLHF. DNA of the CDR3: TGTGCCAGTAGTAGTTCGGTCGTGACAGGGGGCTCCTGGTCACCCCTCCACTTT.

The chain is built from TRBV19 and TRBJ1-6; TRBD1 matches at 8 bases. CDR1 is LNHDA and CDR2 is SQIVND in the germline V gene (reference sequence). V gave up 4 bases and J gave up 5 bases; unmatched junction bases: 7. The CDR3 sequence is 16 residues long. This CDR3 is CASSKRQGKDNSPLHF. CDR3 sequence (DNA): TGTGCCAGTAGTAAGCGACAGGGGAAGGATAATTCACCCCTCCACTTT.

J is TRBJ2-1 and V is TRBV6-6; 10 nucleotides match TRBD1. CDR1 MNHNY and CDR2 SVGAGI come from the germline V gene (reference sequence). J lost 5 bases, V lost 2 bases, and 6 bases had no gene match. There are 16 residues in the CDR3. The CDR3 DNA reads TGTGCCAGCAGTTACAAGGGACAGGGGTTTAACAATGAGCAGTTCTTC. It yields the protein CASSYKGQGFNNEQFF.